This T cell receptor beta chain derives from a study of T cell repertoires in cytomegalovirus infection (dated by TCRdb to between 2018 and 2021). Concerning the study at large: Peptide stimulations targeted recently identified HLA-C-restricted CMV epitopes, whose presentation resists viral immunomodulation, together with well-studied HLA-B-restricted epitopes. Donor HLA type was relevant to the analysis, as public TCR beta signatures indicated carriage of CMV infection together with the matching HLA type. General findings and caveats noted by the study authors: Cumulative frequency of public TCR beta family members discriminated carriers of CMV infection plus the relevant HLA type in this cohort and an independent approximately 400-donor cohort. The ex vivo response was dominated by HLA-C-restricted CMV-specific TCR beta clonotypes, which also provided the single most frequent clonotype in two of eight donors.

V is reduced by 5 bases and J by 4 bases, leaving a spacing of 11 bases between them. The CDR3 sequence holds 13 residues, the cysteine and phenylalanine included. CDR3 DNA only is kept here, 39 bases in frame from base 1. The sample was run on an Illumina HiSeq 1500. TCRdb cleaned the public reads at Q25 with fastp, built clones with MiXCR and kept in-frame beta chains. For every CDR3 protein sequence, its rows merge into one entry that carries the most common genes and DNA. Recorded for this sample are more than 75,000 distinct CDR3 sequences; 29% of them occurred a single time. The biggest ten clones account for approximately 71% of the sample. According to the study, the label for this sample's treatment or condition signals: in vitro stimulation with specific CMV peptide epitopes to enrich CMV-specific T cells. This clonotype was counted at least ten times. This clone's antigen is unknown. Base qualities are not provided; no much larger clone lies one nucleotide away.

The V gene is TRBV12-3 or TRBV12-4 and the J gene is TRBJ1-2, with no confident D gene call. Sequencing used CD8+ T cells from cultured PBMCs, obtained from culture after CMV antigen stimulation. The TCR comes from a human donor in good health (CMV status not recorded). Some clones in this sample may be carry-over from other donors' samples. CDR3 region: CASSPTGSYGYTF. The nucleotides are TGTGCCAGCAGTCCGACGGGGTCCTATGGCTACACCTTC.